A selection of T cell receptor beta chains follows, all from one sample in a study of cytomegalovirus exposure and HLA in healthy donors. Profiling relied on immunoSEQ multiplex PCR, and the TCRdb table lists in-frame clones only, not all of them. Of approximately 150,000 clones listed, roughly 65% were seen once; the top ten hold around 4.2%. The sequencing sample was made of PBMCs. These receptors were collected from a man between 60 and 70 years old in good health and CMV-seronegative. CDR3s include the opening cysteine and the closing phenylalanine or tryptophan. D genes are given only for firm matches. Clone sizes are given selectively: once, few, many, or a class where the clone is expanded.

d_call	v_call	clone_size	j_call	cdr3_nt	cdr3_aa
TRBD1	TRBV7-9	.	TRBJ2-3	TGTGCCAGCAGCCCACTTCCGGGACAGGGTACAGATACGCAGTATTTT	CASSPLPGQGTDTQYF
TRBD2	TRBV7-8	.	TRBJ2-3	TGTGCCAGCAGCCAGAGGGGACTAGCGGGCACAGATACGCAGTATTTT	CASSQRGLAGTDTQYF
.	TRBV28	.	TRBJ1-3	TGTGCCAGCAGTCTCAGGGGACTAGGAGGAAACACCATATATTTT	CASSLRGLGGNTIYF
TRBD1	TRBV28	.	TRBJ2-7	TGTGCCAGCAGCACCGGGACAGGGGTCTACGAGCAGTACTTC	CASSTGTGVYEQYF
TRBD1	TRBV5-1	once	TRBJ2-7	TGCGCCAGCAGCTTGGGGGACAGCCTCTACGAGCAGTACTTC	CASSLGDSLYEQYF
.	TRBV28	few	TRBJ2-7	TGTGCCAGCACCACACCCTCGGGAGCGGACCACTACGAGCAGTACTTC	CASTTPSGADHYEQYF
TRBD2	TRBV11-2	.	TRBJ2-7	TGTGCCAGCAGCTTGCGGGGAGCGGGAGGGAGTGAGCAGTACTTC	CASSLRGAGGSEQYF
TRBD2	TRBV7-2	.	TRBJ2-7	TGTGCCAGCAGCGCGCAAACGGGGCGGGGACTAGCGGGTGCCGAGCAGTACTTC	CASSAQTGRGLAGAEQYF
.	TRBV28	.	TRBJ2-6	TGTGCCAGCCTAGAGTCTGGGGCCAACGTCCTGACTTTC	CASLESGANVLTF
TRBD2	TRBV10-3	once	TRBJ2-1	TGTGCCATCAGTGAGTCGACTAGCGGGAGAAGAGCCAATGAGCAGTTCTTC	CAISESTSGRRANEQFF
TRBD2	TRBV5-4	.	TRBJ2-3	TGTGCCAGCAGCTTAGCGGGATCAATCGCAGATACGCAGTATTTT	CASSLAGSIADTQYF
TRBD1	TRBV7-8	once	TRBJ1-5	TGTGCCAGCAGCCGGGACAGGACCGATCAGCCCCAGCATTTT	CASSRDRTDQPQHF